The 5 T cell receptor beta chains below all came from one sample that was sequenced in a study of T cell responses to AZD1222 COVID-19 vaccine. Clones were sequenced by immunoSEQ multiplex PCR, and TCRdb holds only the in-frame ones, with some missing. Among over 100,000 clones listed, 87% were seen once. The sequences come from peripheral blood, collected 28 days after the second AZD1222 dose. Receptors originate from an adult who received the AZD1222 COVID-19 vaccine.

The CDR3 coding sequence is TGTGCCAGCAGCTCCGGGCCGAGGGGCGGGGAGCTGTTTTTT. This sequence encodes CASSSGPRGGELFF. This chain joins TRBV11-3 and TRBJ2-2; D tentatively reads TRBD1 or TRBD2 (5 bases each). Trimming shortened V by 4 bases and J by 7 bases, and 13 bases separated the two germline ends. Germline V gene lookup returns CDR1 SGHNT and CDR2 YENEEA. This CDR3 has 14 residues.

V and J are TRBV10-3 and TRBJ1-6; tentatively, D is TRBD1 (5 bases). The CDR3 runs 15 residues. Germline CDR1 reads ENHRY; CDR2 reads SYGVKD. V lost 2 bases to trimming and J lost 9 bases, with 14 bases between them. CDR3 protein: CAISEDGTGSSPLHF. The CDR3 DNA is TGTGCCATCAGTGAGGACGGGACCGGGAGTTCACCCCTCCACTTT.

The chain combines TRBV5-1 with TRBJ1-3; 9 bases are shared with TRBD1. V gave up 3 bases and J gave up 6 bases; unmatched junction bases: 4. Germline V CDR1 and CDR2: SGHRS, YFSETQ. The CDR3 has 14 amino acids. The CDR3 sequence: CASSSGQGVNTIYF. CDR3 coding DNA: TGCGCCAGCAGCTCGGGACAGGGAGTAAACACCATATATTTT.

This clone was observed a handful of times. Within the sample, other DNA sequences also encode this same CDR3. This chain uses TRBV28 with TRBJ1-5; 8 bases are a match to TRBD1. J gave up 4 bases and V 5 bases, and 1 base lay outside the gene matches. This CDR3 has 13 residues. The V gene's germline CDR1 is MDHEN and CDR2 SYDVKM. The CDR3 region has the DNA TGTGCCAGCAGTAGACAGGGGAATCAGCCCCAGCATTTT. Translated: CASSRQGNQPQHF.

This chain links TRBV2 with TRBJ2-7; D not resolved. Germline V gives CDR1 SNHLY, CDR2 FYNNEI. CDR3 length equals 13 residues. V was pared by 9 bases and J by 12 bases, with 24 bases between. In DNA form, the CDR3 reads TGTGCCAGTACCTTGGACCCCATAGGCCTTTGGTACTTC. This codes for CASTLDPIGLWYF.